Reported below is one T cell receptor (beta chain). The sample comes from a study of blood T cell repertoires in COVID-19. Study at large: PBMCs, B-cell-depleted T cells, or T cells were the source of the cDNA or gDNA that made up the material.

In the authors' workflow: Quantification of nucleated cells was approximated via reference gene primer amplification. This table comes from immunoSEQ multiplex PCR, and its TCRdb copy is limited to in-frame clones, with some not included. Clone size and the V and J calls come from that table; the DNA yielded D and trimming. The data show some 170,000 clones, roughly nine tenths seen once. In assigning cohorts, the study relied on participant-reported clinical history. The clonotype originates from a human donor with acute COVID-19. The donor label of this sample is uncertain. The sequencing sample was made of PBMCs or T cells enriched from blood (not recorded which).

The CDR3, as DNA: TGCGCCAGCAGCCCCGGACAGGGAGTCCACTATGGCTACACCTTC. Translated, it gives CASSPGQGVHYGYTF. The rearrangement joins TRBV5-1 to TRBJ1-2; 8 positions agree with TRBD1. CDR3 length: 15 residues. Unmatched junction bases numbered 8, after V lost 4 bases and J lost 3 bases. The germline V gene encodes CDR1 SGHRS and CDR2 YFSETQ.